This is a list of T cell receptor beta chains from one sample in a study of spatial heterogeneity in lung cancer. One entry per CDR3 protein, called by TCRdb with MiXCR from the 5' RACE reads. The table includes under 75,000 distinct CDR3 sequences, more than 10% detected once. The sequences come from PBMCs, collected at surgery. These receptors came from a male donor with early-stage non-small cell lung cancer. The CDR3 runs from the conserved cysteine through the conserved F or W. A D gene is named only where the DNA matches it firmly. Clone size is shown for a subset of rows, as once, few, many or a class of expanded clone.

size	V	D	J	CDR3	DNA
few	TRBV29-1	TRBD2	TRBJ2-3	CSSGRVPTDTQYF	TGCAGCTCCGGGAGGGTCCCGACAGATACGCAGTATTTT
few	TRBV3-1	TRBD2	TRBJ2-3	CASSQEGSGRGTDTQYF	TGTGCCAGCAGCCAAGAAGGAAGCGGGAGGGGCACAGATACGCAGTATTTT
NA	TRBV12-3/TRBV12-4	NA	TRBJ1-3	CASSVPGGTIYF	TGTGCCAGCAGTGTCCCCGGCGGCACCATATATTTT
NA	TRBV12-3/TRBV12-4	NA	TRBJ1-4	CASYGWSNEKLFF	TGTGCCAGCTATGGATGGAGCAATGAAAAACTGTTTTTT
NA	TRBV7-2	NA	TRBJ2-3	CASSLRGFGTDTQYF	TGTGCCAGCAGCTTAAGGGGTTTCGGCACAGATACGCAGTATTTT
many	TRBV12-3/TRBV12-4	NA	TRBJ2-1	CASSSLGPRGEQFF	TGTGCCAGCAGTAGCCTCGGGCCCAGGGGCGAGCAGTTCTTC
few	TRBV6-6	NA	TRBJ2-4	CASSLWGRNIQYF	TGTGCCAGCAGTTTGTGGGGGCGAAACATTCAGTACTTC
once	TRBV12-3/TRBV12-4	NA	TRBJ2-3	CASRAFGDTQYF	TGTGCCAGCAGGGCATTCGGGGATACGCAGTATTTT
few	TRBV19	NA	TRBJ1-1	CASTSRGRVTEAFF	TGTGCCAGTACCTCTCGGGGGCGGGTAACTGAAGCTTTCTTT
few	TRBV28	NA	TRBJ2-2	CASSLPGGPRLELFF	TGTGCCAGCAGTCTCCCCGGTGGGCCGCGGCTTGAGCTGTTTTTT
few	TRBV7-9	NA	TRBJ2-1	CASSEGASHNEQFF	TGTGCCAGCAGCGAGGGAGCCTCTCACAATGAGCAGTTCTTC
NA	TRBV5-1	NA	TRBJ2-1	CASSLEQGLYNEQFF	TGCGCCAGCAGCTTGGAACAGGGCCTCTACAATGAGCAGTTCTTC
many	TRBV5-6	NA	TRBJ1-1	CASSLASQGNTEAFF	TGTGCCAGCAGCTTGGCCTCCCAGGGGAACACTGAAGCTTTCTTT
NA	TRBV6-2/TRBV6-3	TRBD2	TRBJ2-1	CASSYGASGRYEQFF	TGTGCCAGCAGTTACGGGGCTAGCGGGAGGTATGAGCAGTTCTTC
few	TRBV7-9	NA	TRBJ2-2	CASSLLGGRPPTGELFF	TGTGCCAGCAGCTTACTCGGGGGCCGACCTCCTACCGGGGAGCTGTTTTTT
many	TRBV12-3/TRBV12-4	TRBD2	TRBJ2-3	CASSLAGGADTQYF	TGTGCCAGCAGTCTAGCGGGAGGGGCAGATACGCAGTATTTT
many	TRBV27	TRBD1	TRBJ1-4	CASKTGGEKLFF	TGTGCCAGCAAAACAGGGGGCGAGAAACTGTTTTTT
few	TRBV23-1	NA	TRBJ2-6	CASPPYRQQHRPGANVLTF	TGCGCCAGCCCACCATACCGTCAACAGCATCGTCCTGGGGCCAACGTCCTGACTTTC
once	TRBV10-3	NA	TRBJ2-1	CAISDFNEQFF	TGTGCCATCAGCGATTTCAATGAGCAGTTCTTC
many	TRBV6-1	NA	TRBJ1-2	CASSEGGYRGYTF	TGTGCCAGCAGTGAAGGAGGGTATCGGGGCTACACCTTC
NA	TRBV10-3	NA	TRBJ2-1	CAISEVGSGDNEQFF	TGTGCCATCAGTGAGGTGGGGTCCGGGGACAATGAGCAGTTCTTC
NA	TRBV2	NA	TRBJ1-2	CASSDVAVSYTF	TGTGCCAGCAGTGATGTCGCCGTAAGCTACACCTTC
few	TRBV2	TRBD1	TRBJ1-2	CASTLDRESDYTF	TGTGCCAGCACCTTAGACAGGGAGTCAGACTACACCTTC
many	TRBV24-1	TRBD1	TRBJ2-2	CATGDTGDTGELFF	TGTGCCACCGGGGATACAGGGGACACCGGGGAGCTGTTTTTT
many	TRBV18	TRBD2	TRBJ2-1	CASSPGLAHNEQFF	TGTGCCAGCTCACCGGGACTAGCGCACAATGAGCAGTTCTTC
NA	TRBV14	TRBD1	TRBJ1-6	CASSQLAGGNSPLHF	TGTGCCAGCAGCCAATTGGCAGGGGGTAATTCACCCCTCCACTTT
many	TRBV19	NA	TRBJ2-5	CASSPGHVQETQYF	TGTGCCAGTAGTCCCGGACACGTTCAAGAGACCCAGTACTTC
NA	TRBV5-1	NA	TRBJ1-1	CASSLDAGMNTEAFF	TGCGCCAGCAGCTTGGACGCAGGAATGAACACTGAAGCTTTCTTT
few	TRBV6-2/TRBV6-3	NA	TRBJ1-1	CASRPWTSEAFF	TGTGCCAGCAGACCTTGGACATCTGAAGCTTTCTTT
NA	TRBV12-3/TRBV12-4	NA	TRBJ2-1	CASRASAPYGEQFF	TGTGCCAGCAGGGCTTCGGCCCCGTATGGTGAGCAGTTCTTC
NA	TRBV7-2	NA	TRBJ2-1	CASSLGQGGNEQFF	TGTGCCAGCAGCTTAGGGCAGGGGGGGAATGAGCAGTTCTTC
NA	TRBV7-9	NA	TRBJ1-1	CASSLEGRNTEAFF	TGTGCCAGCAGCTTGGAGGGCCGGAACACTGAAGCTTTCTTT
few	TRBV19	NA	TRBJ1-6	CASSTTSRAWNSPLHF	TGTGCCAGTAGTACAACATCCCGGGCGTGGAATTCACCCCTCCACTTT
many	TRBV7-9	NA	TRBJ1-6	CASSAPGGNNSPLHF	TGTGCCAGCAGCGCTCCCGGGGGAAATAATTCACCCCTCCACTTT
NA	TRBV2	TRBD1	TRBJ2-3	CATHRGFTDTQYF	TGTGCCACCCACAGGGGATTCACAGATACGCAGTATTTT
many	TRBV30	TRBD1	TRBJ2-1	CASQGDLGRYNEQFF	TGTGCCAGCCAGGGGGACCTAGGCCGCTACAATGAGCAGTTCTTC
few	TRBV4-3	TRBD2	TRBJ2-2	CASSQESLAGVTGELFF	TGCGCCAGCAGCCAAGAATCTCTAGCGGGAGTCACCGGGGAGCTGTTTTTT
NA	TRBV5-1	TRBD1	TRBJ2-7	CASSEIPGQLNEQYF	TGCGCCAGCAGCGAGATACCGGGACAGTTGAACGAGCAGTACTTC
many	TRBV4-1	TRBD2	TRBJ2-1	CASSQASGSYNEQFF	TGCGCCAGCAGCCAAGCCAGCGGGAGTTACAATGAGCAGTTCTTC
many	TRBV18	NA	TRBJ1-1	CASSPQGPNTEAFF	TGTGCCAGCTCACCACAGGGTCCGAACACTGAAGCTTTCTTT
NA	TRBV24-1	NA	TRBJ2-2	CATSDLPGQDTGELFF	TGTGCCACCAGTGATTTACCGGGGCAGGACACCGGGGAGCTGTTTTTT
many	TRBV5-1	NA	TRBJ2-5	CASSLTSLETQYF	TGCGCCAGCAGCCTTACTAGCTTGGAGACCCAGTACTTC
many	TRBV2	NA	TRBJ2-5	CASITPDVETQYF	TGTGCCAGCATAACTCCTGACGTTGAGACCCAGTACTTC
few	TRBV25-1	NA	TRBJ2-7	CASSEAGKGHEQYF	TGTGCCAGCAGTGAGGCGGGAAAGGGTCACGAGCAGTACTTC
many	TRBV27	NA	TRBJ2-7	CASSLYGYEQYF	TGTGCCAGCAGTTTATACGGTTACGAGCAGTACTTC
few	TRBV5-6	NA	TRBJ2-1	CASSPMDPRRSQFF	TGTGCCAGCAGCCCAATGGACCCCCGCCGGAGCCAGTTCTTC
NA	TRBV7-9	NA	TRBJ1-5	CASSSLGGGNQPQHF	TGTGCCAGCAGCTCTCTCGGGGGGGGCAATCAGCCCCAGCATTTT
NA	TRBV9	TRBD2	TRBJ2-1	CASSVRGVEQFF	TGTGCCAGCAGCGTCCGGGGGGTTGAGCAGTTCTTC